This entry lists 31 T cell receptor beta chains sequenced from one sample in a study of identical twins. One entry per CDR3 protein results from TCRdb running MiXCR on the 5' RACE reads. The sample has about 690,000 distinct CDR3 sequences, over 5% seen once. What was sequenced was naive T cells sorted from blood. The receptors were sampled from a man between 18 and 29 years old in good health.

In its sample, this clonotype was seen many times. The chain has TRBV7-6 and TRBJ2-7; D ambiguous. In germline, CDR1 is SGHVS, CDR2 FNYEAQ. The CDR3 runs to 11 residues. V was trimmed by 1 base and J by 7 bases, leaving 5 bases between them. In nucleotides, the CDR3 is TGTGCCAGCAGCTTAGTGTGGGAGCAGTACGTC. The encoded protein is CASSLVWEQYV.

This chain joins TRBV7-6 and TRBJ2-7; D tentatively reads TRBD1 or TRBD2 (6 bases each). V lost 1 base and J 2 bases, leaving 15 bases between the germline ends. The CDR3 runs to 16 residues. Germline-derived CDR1 and CDR2 are SGHVS and FNYEAQ. Written as DNA, the CDR3 is TGTGCCAGCAGCTTAGTCTTCTCGGGGGCGACCTACGAGCAGTACTTC. Residues: CASSLVFSGATYEQYF.

This clonotype was found many times. The chain uses TRBV5-1 and TRBJ2-5, with TRBD2 matching over 7 bases. Trimming cost V 3 bases and J 1 base; bases outside gene matches: 18. The CDR3 contains 19 residues. The germline gives CDR1 SGHRS, CDR2 YFSETQ. CDR3 DNA sequence: TGCGCCAGCAGCTCCACCCCCTCCCGGGGGACTATTCCCCAAGAGACCCAGTACTTC. This gives the protein CASSSTPSRGTIPQETQYF.

This clonotype was recorded at least ten times. The genes are TRBV20-1 and TRBJ2-1, with 9 bases matching TRBD2. Germline assignment: CDR1 DFQATT and CDR2 SNEGSKA (reference sequence). Losses at the gene ends were 2 bases for V and 3 bases for J; bases not matched to a gene: 5. There are 15 residues in the CDR3. CDR3 residues: CSARQTSGGYNEQFF. CDR3 sequence (DNA): TGCAGTGCTAGACAGACTAGCGGAGGCTACAATGAGCAGTTCTTC.

This clonotype was seen at least ten times. The CDR3 protein is CSAAPGGAGGSNQPQHF. The CDR3 DNA reads as TGCAGTGCTGCTCCGGGAGGGGCGGGAGGAAGCAATCAGCCCCAGCATTTT. This chain uses TRBV20-1 with TRBJ1-5; TRBD1 might be the D (5 bases). The germline V and J ends were trimmed by 5 bases and 1 base, with 21 bases remaining between them. CDR3 length equals 17 residues. Germline-derived CDR1 and CDR2 are DFQATT and SNEGSKA (reference sequence).

This clonotype was counted only a few times. The J gene is TRBJ1-3, the V gene TRBV11-2; D gene ambiguous. Trimming pared 5 bases from V and 4 bases from J, leaving 9 bases between. The V gene's germline CDR1 is SGHAT and CDR2 FQNNGV. The CDR3 extends over 13 amino acids. CDR3 region: CASSIKYGNTIYF. DNA of the CDR3: TGTGCCAGCAGCATAAAATACGGAAACACCATATATTTT.

This clonotype was detected once. A read error may explain this, as a much larger clone is one base away. This CDR3 fails to terminate in the conserved phenylalanine or tryptophan, so it likely reflects a read error. The V and J genes are TRBV30 and TRBJ1-3, with D uncertain. The V end was cut by 4 bases, the J end by 1 base, with 8 bases between. Germline loops: CDR1 GTSNPN, CDR2 SVGIG (reference sequence). This CDR3 spans 13 amino acids. The CDR3 nucleotides are TGTGCCTGGATGACGGATTCTGGAAACACCATATATCTT. Amino acids: CAWMTDSGNTIYL.

This clonotype was detected only a few times. The gene calls are TRBV4-1 and TRBJ2-2; 11 bases are shared with TRBD2. This CDR3 has 15 residues. Losses at the gene ends were 4 bases for V and 5 bases for J; bases not matched to a gene: 3. The germline V gene encodes CDR1 MGHRA and CDR2 YSYEKL. The CDR3 nucleotides read TGCGCCAGCAGCCCAAGGACTAGCGGGACCGGGGAGCTGTTTTTT. Amino acid sequence: CASSPRTSGTGELFF.

The chain employs TRBV11-2 and TRBJ2-3; 11 bases fit TRBD2. CDR1 is SGHAT and CDR2 is FQNNGV in the germline V gene. The CDR3 loop spans 18 amino acids. V shed 1 base, J shed 3 bases, and the junction held 9 bases outside the gene matches. The CDR3: CASSLGVGTSGRTDTQYF. CDR3 nucleotides: TGTGCCAGCAGCTTAGGGGTGGGGACTAGCGGTAGGACAGATACGCAGTATTTT.

This clonotype has ten or more counts. This chain connects TRBV5-6 to TRBJ2-1; the D gene is possibly TRBD1 (6 bases). The CDR3 contains 17 residues. Germline-derived CDR1 and CDR2 are SGHDT and YYEEEE. V was cut by 2 bases and J by 2 bases, with 17 bases left in between. The CDR3 spells CASSLLDRTTPYNEQFF. DNA of the CDR3: TGTGCCAGCAGCTTACTTGACAGGACCACCCCCTACAATGAGCAGTTCTTC.

The CDR3 sequence: CASSQEPGLGVGEQYF. The CDR3 nucleotides read TGTGCCAGCAGCCAAGAACCGGGACTAGGGGTGGGGGAGCAGTACTTC. The chain combines TRBV4-2 with TRBJ2-7; 8 positions match TRBD2. The J segment lost 7 bases and the V segment lost 0 bases, leaving 11 bases of the junction unmatched. Germline lookup yields CDR1 LGHNA and CDR2 YNFKEQ. The CDR3 runs to 16 residues.

This chain uses TRBV4-1 with TRBJ2-4; either TRBD1 or TRBD2 may fit D (6 bases each). The CDR3 consists of 20 residues. The germline gives CDR1 MGHRA, CDR2 YSYEKL. Trimming stripped 0 bases from V and 0 bases from J, with 21 bases between. CDR3 bases: TGCGCCAGCAGCCAAGATTCCGGGGGCCTCTCTCCCTTAGCCAAAAACATTCAGTACTTC. It yields the protein CASSQDSGGLSPLAKNIQYF.

This clonotype was recorded many times. This chain joins TRBV19 and TRBJ1-1; possible D gene TRBD1, 5 bases. CDR3 length: 13 amino acids. The V end lost 6 bases, the J end lost 8 bases, and 16 bases lay between the germline ends. The germline gives CDR1 LNHDA, CDR2 SQIVND (reference sequence). The CDR3 DNA reads as TGTGCCAGTAGCCCAGGCGGGGGGGTCGAAGCTTTCTTT. Its translation: CASSPGGGVEAFF.

This clonotype was seen ten or more times. The chain has TRBV7-9 and TRBJ2-7, with D possibly matching TRBD1 (5 bases). CDR3 length: 14 residues. Germline V gives CDR1 SEHNR, CDR2 FQNEAQ (reference sequence). The CDR3 loop reads CAASYPQGGNEQYV. DNA for the CDR3: TGTGCTGCGAGCTACCCGCAGGGTGGGAACGAGCAGTACGTC.

This clonotype was detected a few times. The V call is TRBV3-1, the J call TRBJ2-1; 7 bases fit TRBD2. Germline CDR1 reads LGHDT; CDR2 reads YNNKEL (reference sequence). This CDR3 spans 16 amino acids. V dropped 3 bases and J dropped 0; count of bases not matched to a gene: 5. CDR3 region: CASSHPAGISYNEQFF. The CDR3 DNA reads as TGTGCCAGCAGCCACCCAGCGGGGATCTCCTACAATGAGCAGTTCTTC.

Many counts were recorded for this clonotype. The chain employs TRBV9 and TRBJ1-6; no clear D. The germline V and J ends were trimmed by 4 bases and 16 bases, with 18 bases remaining between them. The CDR3 runs to 13 residues. Germline V gene sequence: CDR1 SGDLS, CDR2 YYNGEE. CDR3 region: CASSPTWVKDLHF. The CDR3 coding sequence is TGTGCCAGCAGCCCCACTTGGGTAAAAGATCTCCACTTT.

This clonotype was counted only a few times. The CDR3 DNA follows: TGTGCCAGCAGCCGCCTCGTGGTTCTCACCAAAAACATTCAGTACTTC. Protein: CASSRLVVLTKNIQYF. The V and J genes are TRBV7-2 and TRBJ2-4; D is unclear. Trimming took 5 bases from V and 2 from J, leaving 16 bases between them. The CDR3 spans 16 residues. Germline values: CDR1 SGHTA, CDR2 FQGNSA.

This chain connects TRBV6-5 to TRBJ1-5; D is unclear. The CDR3 extends over 13 amino acids. Trimming removed 0 bases at V and 7 bases at J, with 7 bases between. In germline, CDR1 is MNHEY, CDR2 SVGAGI. CDR3 nucleotides: TGTGCCAGCAGTTACTCCCCAGCACAGCCCCAGCATTTT. Translating gives CASSYSPAQPQHF.

The rearrangement links TRBV27 to TRBJ1-1; D is uncertain. The CDR3 extends over 14 amino acids. Deletions cut 6 bases from V and 1 base from J, with 12 bases between. The germline V gene has CDR1 MNHEY and CDR2 SMNVEV (reference sequence). Here the CDR3 reads CASSQERRNTEAFF. CDR3 sequence (DNA): TGTGCCAGCAGCCAAGAACGGCGGAACACTGAAGCTTTCTTT.

This clonotype was seen more than once but under ten times. The V and J genes are TRBV27 and TRBJ2-5; 11 nucleotides align to TRBD2. The length of the CDR3 is 12 residues. J lost 14 bases, V lost 4 bases, and 6 bases had no gene match. CDR1 is MNHEY, CDR2 SMNVEV, per germline (reference sequence). CDR3 in DNA: TGTGCCAGCAGTTCCTATAGCGGGAGGGAATACTTC. It specifies CASSSYSGREYF.

The genes are TRBV13 and TRBJ2-6; 7 bases map to TRBD1. The CDR3 is made up of 16 amino acids. Trimming took 4 bases from V and 3 from J; bases not matched to a gene: 6. Germline assignment: CDR1 PRHDT and CDR2 FYEKMQ (reference sequence). The CDR3 DNA is TGTGCCAGCAGCTACAGGGGTGGTTTTGGGGCCAACGTCCTGACTTTC. The encoded protein is CASSYRGGFGANVLTF.

In this sample, this clonotype turned up many times. The genes are TRBV5-1 and TRBJ1-1, with a possible D match to TRBD1 (6 bases). The germline V and J ends were trimmed by 7 bases and 11 bases, with 24 bases remaining between them. The CDR3 is 14 amino acids. CDR1 and CDR2 from the germline V gene are SGHRS and YFSETQ. In DNA form, the CDR3 reads TGCGCCAGCTCTCTTGCCCGGCAGGGGCAGGGGGCTTTCTTT. This encodes CASSLARQGQGAFF. Together with reference TRBV5-1 and TRBJ1-1, the CDR3 gives the full variable domain: KAGVTQTPRYLIKTRGQQVTLSCSPISGHRSVSWYQQTPGQGLQFLFEYFSETQRNKGNFPGRFSGRQFSNSRSEMNVSTLELGDSALYLCASSLARQGQGAFFGQGTRLTVV.

This clonotype was seen repeatedly, ten times or more. The chain uses TRBV4-3 and TRBJ2-7; D gene ambiguous. This CDR3 region has 13 residues. The germline V gene encodes CDR1 LGHNA and CDR2 YSLEER. The V gene lost 3 bases and the J gene lost 6 bases, with 12 bases spanning the gap. CDR3 loop: CASSHGRTSEQYF. The CDR3 DNA follows: TGCGCCAGCAGCCACGGGCGCACTTCCGAGCAGTACTTC.

This clonotype was found many times. This chain connects TRBV5-1 to TRBJ2-5; unclear D gene. Trimming took off 0 bases at V and 0 bases at J, with 15 bases between the two ends. The CDR3 covers 17 residues. Germline V gene sequence: CDR1 SGHRS, CDR2 YFSETQ. CDR3 in amino acids: CASSLESGRPYQETQYF. CDR3 sequence (DNA): TGCGCCAGCAGCTTGGAGTCCGGCAGGCCGTACCAAGAGACCCAGTACTTC. The full variable domain, in which reference TRBV5-1 and TRBJ2-5 provide the parts outside the CDR3, is KAGVTQTPRYLIKTRGQQVTLSCSPISGHRSVSWYQQTPGQGLQFLFEYFSETQRNKGNFPGRFSGRQFSNSRSEMNVSTLELGDSALYLCASSLESGRPYQETQYFGPGTRLLVL.

The chain couples TRBV27 to TRBJ2-3; tentative D call: TRBD2 (5 bases). Germline assignment: CDR1 MNHEY and CDR2 SMNVEV (reference sequence). The germline V and J ends were trimmed by 3 bases and 2 bases, with 15 bases remaining between them. CDR3 length: 16 residues. As DNA, the CDR3 is TGTGCCAGCAGTTTTGCTAGCCGCCCATTCACAGATACGCAGTATTTT. As protein: CASSFASRPFTDTQYF.

The J gene is TRBJ2-3, the V gene TRBV27; D perhaps matches TRBD2 (6 bases). V lost 3 bases to trimming and J lost 11 bases, with 9 bases between them. The CDR3 length is 11 residues. The germline CDR1 and CDR2 sequences are MNHEY and SMNVEV (reference sequence). CDR3: CASSFWGGQYF. As DNA, the CDR3 is TGTGCCAGCAGTTTCTGGGGAGGGCAGTATTTT.

This clonotype was counted at least ten times. Written as DNA, the CDR3 is TGTGCCAGCAGCTTCCAAGTGGGACGAGGGATCACTGAAGCTTTCTTT. Its protein product is CASSFQVGRGITEAFF. The chain is built from TRBV5-8 and TRBJ1-1; weak D call: TRBD1 (5 bases). Looked up from germline, CDR1 is SGHTS and CDR2 is YDEGEE. Trimming removed 2 bases from V and 4 bases from J, with 18 bases in between. This CDR3 spans 16 amino acids.

This clonotype occurred a few times. J is TRBJ2-5 and V is TRBV7-8; D is perhaps TRBD1 (6 bases). The germline V and J ends were trimmed by 1 base and 5 bases, with 14 bases remaining between them. CDR1 and CDR2 from the germline V gene are SGHVS and FQNEAQ. This CDR3 has 15 amino acids. CDR3 amino acids: CASSLVGAQGETQYF. Here the CDR3 DNA reads TGTGCCAGCAGCTTAGTTGGGGCGCAGGGGGAGACCCAGTACTTC.

The rearrangement links TRBV20-1 to TRBJ2-5, with 12 bases that match TRBD1. Germline CDR1 reads DFQATT; CDR2 reads SNEGSKA (reference sequence). The CDR3 spans 13 residues. The trim removed 6 bases at V and 5 bases at J, leaving 4 bases unmatched. The CDR3 coding sequence is TGCAGTGCGGGGACAGGGGGCCGGGAGACCCAGTACTTC. Protein sequence: CSAGTGGRETQYF.

V is TRBV7-8 and J is TRBJ2-3; D gene ambiguous. The V end was cut by 6 bases, the J end by 2 bases, with 15 bases between. Germline assignment: CDR1 SGHVS and CDR2 FQNEAQ. This CDR3 has 15 residues. CDR3 coding DNA: TGTGCCAGCAGTCTAGGGAACCAAAACACAGATACGCAGTATTTT. Its protein product is CASSLGNQNTDTQYF. Full variable domain (outside the CDR3, taken from reference TRBV7-8 and TRBJ2-3): GAGVSQSPRYKVAKRGQDVALRCDPISGHVSLFWYQQALGQGPEFLTYFQNEAQLDKSGLPSDRFFAERPEGSVSTLKIQRTQQEDSAVYLCASSLGNQNTDTQYFGPGTRLTVL.

V usage is TRBV7-9 and J usage is TRBJ2-1, with D possibly matching TRBD1 (7 bases). Germline loops: CDR1 SEHNR, CDR2 FQNEAQ (reference sequence). CDR3 length equals 14 residues. V was clipped by 4 bases and J by 6 bases, with 13 bases between them. The CDR3 sequence: CASSSAGQSNEQFF. The CDR3 DNA is TGTGCCAGCAGCTCCGCGGGACAGAGCAATGAGCAGTTCTTC.